The 26 T cell receptor beta chains below were found in one sample sequenced in a study of cytomegalovirus exposure and HLA in healthy donors. In the PCR, 60 Vbeta and 13 Jbeta primers were used. Sequencing was performed with immunoSEQ multiplex PCR; in TCRdb, only in-frame clones are kept and a portion is missing. Its clone listing holds 55,000 to 85,000 clones. What was sequenced was PBMCs. The receptors shown here come from a female donor in good health and CMV-seropositive.

The chain uses TRBV27 and TRBJ2-7; 11 positions match TRBD2. Germline CDR1 and CDR2: MNHEY and SMNVEV (reference sequence). The CDR3 is 17 amino acids. V lost 0 bases to trimming and J lost 6 bases; unmatched junction nucleotides: 10. The CDR3 sequence: CASSLSGLAGGTGEQYF. The CDR3 DNA follows: TGTGCCAGCAGTTTATCGGGGCTAGCGGGAGGAACCGGCGAGCAGTACTTC.

CDR3 DNA: TGTGCCAGCAGGACGACAGTGAACACTGAAGCTTTCTTT. Its protein is CASRTTVNTEAFF. The chain links TRBV6-1 to TRBJ1-1; D might be TRBD1 (5 bases). Deletions cut 6 bases from V and 0 bases from J, with 8 bases between. Per the germline V gene, CDR1 is MNHNS and CDR2 is SASEGT. This CDR3 has 13 residues.

This sequence joins TRBV29-1 and TRBJ2-2, with unresolved D. Germline V gene data show CDR1 as SQVTM and CDR2 as ANQGSEA. V was shortened by 4 bases and J by 2 bases, with 8 bases between the two germline ends. CDR3 length: 13 residues. CDR3 in amino acids: CSVGRSNTGELFF. The CDR3 DNA is TGCAGCGTTGGACGGAGTAACACCGGGGAGCTGTTTTTT.

The CDR3 coding sequence is TGTGCCAGTAGACAGGCCAACTCCTACGAGCAGTACTTC. This translates into CASRQANSYEQYF. The V and J genes are TRBV19 and TRBJ2-7, with D perhaps matching TRBD1 (5 bases). Germline V gene lookup returns CDR1 LNHDA and CDR2 SQIVND (reference sequence). CDR3 length: 13 residues. V lost 6 bases to trimming and J lost 0 bases, with 9 bases between them.

The chain links TRBV5-1 to TRBJ1-1, with D hard to call. Germline V gives CDR1 SGHRS, CDR2 YFSETQ. Deletions cut 2 bases from V and 1 base from J, with 3 bases between. The CDR3 totals 12 residues. The CDR3 sequence: CASSFQNTEAFF. CDR3 bases: TGCGCCAGCAGCTTTCAGAACACTGAAGCTTTCTTT.

Concerning this clone itself: Its ends do not fully match the called genes, so a read error is possible. The chain links TRBV27 to TRBJ2-7, with D possibly being TRBD1 (7 bases). The CDR3 totals 11 residues. In germline, CDR1 is MNHEY, CDR2 SMNVEV (reference sequence). The CDR3 coding sequence is TGTGCCAGCAGTTTCGGGGGACAGTCTACCTTC. This gives the protein CASSFGGQSTF.

The V gene is TRBV5-6, the J gene TRBJ1-1, with a possible D match to TRBD1 (6 bases). The length of the CDR3 is 16 residues. Germline-derived CDR1 and CDR2 are SGHDT and YYEEEE. The V end lost 1 base, the J end lost 0 bases, and 13 bases lay between the germline ends. The CDR3: CASSLYGQGMNTEAFF. The DNA of the CDR3 is TGTGCCAGCAGCTTGTATGGGCAGGGGATGAACACTGAAGCTTTCTTT.

The V call is TRBV25-1, the J call TRBJ1-5; the D is unclear. Trimming took off 5 bases at V and 0 bases at J, with 11 bases between the two ends. The CDR3 spans 15 residues. Germline V gives CDR1 MGHDK, CDR2 SYGVNS. CDR3 region: CASSPDGYSNQPQHF. CDR3 in DNA: TGTGCCAGCAGTCCAGACGGGTATAGCAATCAGCCCCAGCATTTT.

The chain is built from TRBV4-1 and TRBJ2-1; 9 bases agree with TRBD2. Germline V lookup: CDR1 MGHRA, CDR2 YSYEKL. Unmatched junction bases numbered 9, after V lost 1 base and J lost 5 bases. The CDR3 has 17 amino acids. CDR3 nucleotides: TGCGCCAGCAGCCAAGTGTTAGGGACTAGCAGCGACAATGAGCAGTTCTTC. Protein: CASSQVLGTSSDNEQFF.

V and J are TRBV5-8 and TRBJ1-5; D uncertain. Germline assignment: CDR1 SGHTS and CDR2 YDEGEE. V was cut by 3 bases and J by 0 bases, with 10 bases left in between. CDR3 length equals 15 residues. CDR3 DNA sequence: TGTGCCAGCAGCTCGGGGTTCTATAGCAATCAGCCCCAGCATTTT. Translating it yields CASSSGFYSNQPQHF. The whole variable domain, filled in from reference TRBV5-8 and TRBJ1-5, reads EAGVTQSPTHLIKTRGQQATLRCSPISGHTSVYWYQQALGLGLQFLLWYDEGEERNRGNFPPRFSGRQFPNYSSELNVNALELEDSALYLCASSSGFYSNQPQHFGDGTRLSIL.

The J gene is TRBJ2-7, the V gene TRBV6-6; 8 bases fit TRBD1. There are 15 residues in the CDR3. In germline, CDR1 is MNHNY, CDR2 SVGAGI (reference sequence). The J segment lost 1 base and the V segment lost 6 bases, leaving 8 bases of the junction unmatched. The CDR3 sequence: CASSPGGLLSYEQYF. The CDR3 region has the DNA TGTGCCAGCAGCCCAGGGGGCCTCCTTTCCTACGAGCAGTACTTC.

The gene calls are TRBV28 and TRBJ1-3; D call uncertain. The CDR3 consists of 15 residues. V was pared by 2 bases and J by 0 bases, with 8 bases between. Germline-derived CDR1 and CDR2 are MDHEN and SYDVKM. The CDR3 region has the DNA TGTGCCAGCAGTTTACGGTCCCTCTCTGGAAACACCATATATTTT. This sequence encodes CASSLRSLSGNTIYF.

This chain links TRBV10-3 with TRBJ2-3; D is possibly TRBD2 (6 bases). Germline V gene lookup returns CDR1 ENHRY and CDR2 SYGVKD. The CDR3 has 13 amino acids. Trimming removed 7 bases from V and 2 bases from J, with 10 bases in between. The CDR3 is CAIKASDTDTQYF. The CDR3 region has the DNA TGTGCCATCAAGGCTAGCGACACAGATACGCAGTATTTT.

The genes are TRBV6-1 and TRBJ2-7; the D is unclear. Germline V gives CDR1 MNHNS, CDR2 SASEGT. The CDR3 extends over 13 amino acids. Trimming cost V 0 bases and J 4 bases, with 7 bases left between them. The CDR3 DNA follows: TGTGCCAGCAGTGAAGCTAGTCGGTACGAGCAGTACTTC. Its protein product is CASSEASRYEQYF.

This chain joins TRBV15 and TRBJ2-7; D possibly corresponds to TRBD1 (6 bases). The CDR3 totals 14 residues. The germline V and J ends were trimmed by 0 bases and 5 bases, with 11 bases remaining between them. CDR1 is LNHNV and CDR2 is YYDKDF in the germline V gene (reference sequence). CDR3 sequence (DNA): TGTGCCACCAGCAGAGATGTGGGGGCCGACGAGCAGTACTTC. It yields the protein CATSRDVGADEQYF.

The CDR3 reads CAVRGTTHTGELFF. For the CDR3, the DNA is TGTGCCGTACGAGGGACTACTCACACCGGGGAGCTGTTTTTT. The chain links TRBV19 to TRBJ2-2; 7 positions match TRBD2. V dropped 11 bases and J dropped 3; count of bases not matched to a gene: 9. Looked up from germline, CDR1 is LNHDA and CDR2 is SQIVND (reference sequence). The CDR3 length is 14 residues.

The CDR3 reads CASSSGGITSDEQFF. The CDR3 coding sequence is TGTGCCAGCAGCTCGGGCGGGATTACAAGTGATGAGCAGTTCTTC. The chain is built from TRBV5-4 and TRBJ2-1; maybe TRBD2 (6 bases). The germline gives CDR1 SGHNT, CDR2 YYREEE (reference sequence). The CDR3 extends over 15 amino acids. The V end was cut by 3 bases, the J end by 8 bases, with 18 bases between.

The genes are TRBV18 and TRBJ2-7, with a possible D match to TRBD2 (6 bases). This CDR3 is 15 amino acids long. V was pared by 6 bases and J by 0 bases, with 15 bases between. Per the germline V gene, CDR1 is KGHSH and CDR2 is LQKENI. This CDR3 is CASSHSGGGSYEQYF. The CDR3 DNA is TGTGCCAGCTCCCATTCTGGGGGAGGCTCCTACGAGCAGTACTTC.

This chain links TRBV7-9 with TRBJ2-1; 7 bases fit TRBD2. The CDR3 sequence is 13 residues long. Germline V gene data show CDR1 as SEHNR and CDR2 as FQNEAQ (reference sequence). V shed 5 bases and J 6 bases; nucleotides not matched to a gene: 4. CDR3 nucleotides: TGTGCCAGCAGCCCGCGGGAGATCAATGAGCAGTTCTTC. Its protein is CASSPREINEQFF.

The chain joins TRBV18 to TRBJ2-1; 8 nucleotides line up with TRBD2. The V and J ends lost 2 bases and 8 bases, in that order; junction bases with no gene match: 2. The CDR3 contains 13 residues. Germline V lookup: CDR1 KGHSH, CDR2 LQKENI. The CDR3: CASSPTSGDEQFF. The CDR3 region has the DNA TGTGCCAGCTCACCAACTAGCGGTGATGAGCAGTTCTTC.

The chain links TRBV5-1 to TRBJ2-7, with D tentatively TRBD1 (5 bases). Germline V lookup: CDR1 SGHRS, CDR2 YFSETQ. The CDR3 spans 13 residues. Trimming pared 4 bases from V and 1 base from J, leaving 9 bases between. In DNA, the CDR3 is TGCGCCAGCAGCCCGCAGGGATCCTACGAGCAGTACTTC. Translated: CASSPQGSYEQYF.

The genes are TRBV7-8 and TRBJ1-3; possible D gene TRBD1, 6 bases. CDR1 and CDR2 from the germline V gene are SGHVS and FQNEAQ. Trimming removed 3 bases at V and 0 bases at J, with 15 bases between. The CDR3 consists of 17 residues. CDR3 DNA: TGTGCCAGCAGCTTGATGACAGGCCTATACTCTGGAAACACCATATATTTT. Translated: CASSLMTGLYSGNTIYF.

The J gene is TRBJ1-2, the V gene TRBV7-9, with D hard to call. Germline CDR1 and CDR2: SEHNR and FQNEAQ (reference sequence). The germline V and J ends were trimmed by 4 bases and 5 bases, with 8 bases remaining between them. This CDR3 is 12 amino acids long. CDR3 in amino acids: CASSSNTYGYTF. Here the CDR3 DNA reads TGTGCCAGCAGCTCCAACACGTATGGCTACACCTTC.

The rearrangement joins TRBV19 to TRBJ2-3; 7 nucleotides match TRBD2. The CDR3 loop spans 15 amino acids. Germline V CDR1 and CDR2: LNHDA, SQIVND (reference sequence). With V trimmed by 7 bases and J by 5 bases, 12 bases remained unmatched. Here the CDR3 DNA reads TGTGCCAGTACCCCATCGGGGCGGGGGTTAGATACGCAGTATTTT. Protein sequence: CASTPSGRGLDTQYF.

The J gene is TRBJ1-1, the V gene TRBV29-1; D possibly corresponds to TRBD1 (6 bases). Looked up from germline, CDR1 is SQVTM and CDR2 is ANQGSEA. This CDR3 comprises 14 residues. Trimming stripped 2 bases from V and 4 bases from J, with 14 bases between. The CDR3 loop reads CSVEPALGATEAFF. For the CDR3, the DNA is TGCAGCGTTGAACCCGCTTTGGGGGCCACTGAAGCTTTCTTT.

The chain uses TRBV7-8 and TRBJ1-2; D gene unclear. The V and J ends lost 2 bases and 7 bases respectively, with 14 bases between them. Germline V gene data show CDR1 as SGHVS and CDR2 as FQNEAQ. This CDR3 is built from 14 residues. CDR3 region: CASSLLLTRGGYTF. CDR3 coding DNA: TGTGCCAGCAGCTTACTTCTAACACGGGGTGGCTACACCTTC.